This T cell receptor (beta chain) was captured in a study of PD-1 blockade in classical Hodgkin lymphoma. Overall study findings and caveats: CD4+ TCR diversity, unlike CD8+, rose significantly by C4D1.

Following autologous stem cell transplantation, relapse occurred in every patient, and exposure to brentuximab vedotin varied. Of note for this clone: What it binds is unknown.

TCRdb's copy holds only in-frame clones and misses some; the assay was immunoSEQ multiplex PCR. Here the sample spans about 28,000 clones, about 78% being singletons. The V gene lost 3 bases and the J gene lost 2 bases, with 9 bases spanning the gap. CDR3 size: 14 residues. Germline values: CDR1 SGHAT, CDR2 FQNNGV. Sequencing was performed on peripheral blood mononuclear cells (PBMCs), taken before the second cycle of nivolumab. This chain joins TRBV11-2 and TRBJ2-3, with D unclear. This clonotype was sampled from a human donor with classical Hodgkin lymphoma. DNA for the CDR3: TGTGCCAGCAGCTTTCCTTTGACCACAGATACGCAGTATTTT. It translates to CASSFPLTTDTQYF.